This section outlines one T cell receptor beta chain sequence together with its context. These data belong to a study of patients and donors after allogeneic stem cell transplantation. TCRdb independently ran MiXCR on the RT-PCR reads; one entry per CDR3 protein. The sample has about 110,000 distinct CDR3 sequences, approximately 35% seen once. Germline V gene sequence: CDR1 MNHEY, CDR2 SVGAGI. The CDR3 sequence is 15 residues long. The V gene end was trimmed by 0 bases and the J gene end by 9 bases; junction bases not matched to a gene: 5. Sequenced sample: blood, either unsorted or a sorted T cell fraction (not recorded which). The genes are TRBV6-5 and TRBJ1-1; 12 bases agree with TRBD1. This clonotype originated in a human donor who was either an allogeneic HSCT recipient or a stem cell or donor lymphocyte infusion donor (not recorded which). It is not recorded whose cells these are; they may come from a transplant donor. The CDR3 loop is CASSYSRDRGRKAFF. CDR3 DNA: TGTGCCAGCAGTTACTCGCGGGACAGGGGGCGAAAAGCTTTCTTT.